The 28 T cell receptor beta chains below were found in one sample sequenced in a study of cytomegalovirus exposure and HLA in healthy donors. The PCR contained 60 Vbeta and 13 Jbeta primers. TCRdb's table, derived via immunoSEQ multiplex PCR, lists solely in-frame clones and lacks some. The sample has some 150,000 clones, around 72% seen once. Sequenced input: PBMCs. These receptors were taken from a man aged 45 to 65 in good health and CMV-seropositive.

Only one count was recorded for this clone. The chain recombines TRBV18 with TRBJ2-5, with 10 bases lining up with TRBD2. J gave up 2 bases and V 3 bases, and 6 bases lay outside the gene matches. Looked up from germline, CDR1 is KGHSH and CDR2 is LQKENI. This CDR3 contains 16 residues. The CDR3 protein is CASSPLSGGSQETQYF. The CDR3 DNA is TGTGCCAGCTCACCCCTTAGCGGGGGGTCACAAGAGACCCAGTACTTC.

V gene TRBV10-1 combines with J gene TRBJ1-1; 7 bases agree with TRBD1. CDR1 and CDR2 (germline): WNHNN, SYGVQD (reference sequence). CDR3 length: 11 residues. With 8 bases clipped from V and 7 bases from J, the junction kept 4 bases outside the gene matches. CDR3 nucleotides: TGCGCCAGCCAGGACAGGAATGAAGCTTTCTTT. Translating gives CASQDRNEAFF.

This clone was seen more than once but under ten times. This chain uses TRBV4-2 with TRBJ1-4; TRBD1 matches 7 bases. This CDR3 contains 16 residues. V shed 2 bases and J 0 bases; nucleotides not matched to a gene: 3. Germline values: CDR1 LGHNA, CDR2 YNFKEQ. In DNA form, the CDR3 reads TGTGCCAGCAGCCAATACGGGACAGCAACTAATGAAAAACTGTTTTTT. This translates into CASSQYGTATNEKLFF.

The J gene is TRBJ2-3, the V gene TRBV7-8, with 15 bases fitting TRBD2. CDR3 length equals 17 residues. V lost 5 bases, J lost 4 bases, and 7 bases stayed unmatched. CDR1 is SGHVS, CDR2 FQNEAQ, per germline. In DNA form, the CDR3 reads TGTGCCAGCAGCCCCGCCCGGACTAGCGGGAGGGCAGATACGCAGTATTTT. Translating gives CASSPARTSGRADTQYF.

Here the CDR3 reads CASSLGTRKEETQYF. The CDR3 DNA reads as TGTGCCAGCAGCCTCGGGACTAGGAAAGAAGAGACCCAGTACTTC. This rearrangement joins TRBV5-8 to TRBJ2-5; 8 bases align to TRBD2. This CDR3 contains 15 residues. Germline trimming cut 4 bases from V and 3 bases from J; bases unmatched to any gene: 8. Germline V CDR1 and CDR2: SGHTS, YDEGEE.

The chain recombines TRBV11-2 with TRBJ2-1; D is perhaps TRBD2 (5 bases). Germline values: CDR1 SGHAT, CDR2 FQNNGV. The CDR3 contains 16 residues. Trimming removed 4 bases at V and 5 bases at J, with 18 bases between. CDR3 bases: TGTGCCAGCAGCTCCAGCGGAACACCCGGTAACAATGAGCAGTTCTTC. This encodes CASSSSGTPGNNEQFF.

The chain uses TRBV5-4 and TRBJ1-2, with 9 bases matching TRBD1. J was trimmed by 5 bases and V by 4 bases; bases with no gene match: 12. This CDR3 region has 16 residues. From germline, CDR1 is SGHNT and CDR2 YYREEE (reference sequence). Written as DNA, the CDR3 is TGTGCCAGCAGCCCTAGGACAGGGGACTCCATTTATGGCTACACCTTC. Translating it yields CASSPRTGDSIYGYTF.

V usage is TRBV5-1 and J usage is TRBJ1-1; 7 bases fit TRBD1. The CDR3 extends over 14 amino acids. CDR1 and CDR2 from the germline V gene are SGHRS and YFSETQ. V lost 0 bases to trimming and J lost 1 base; unmatched junction nucleotides: 0. The CDR3 loop is CASSLGTGNTEAFF. The DNA for the CDR3 is TGCGCCAGCAGCTTGGGGACAGGGAACACTGAAGCTTTCTTT.

V gene TRBV18 combines with J gene TRBJ2-3, with 7 bases that match TRBD1. V lost 3 bases to trimming and J lost 7 bases; unmatched junction nucleotides: 1. The germline gives CDR1 KGHSH, CDR2 LQKENI. The CDR3 extends over 12 amino acids. Here the CDR3 DNA reads TGTGCCAGCTCACCGACAGGGCATACGCAGTATTTT. Its translation: CASSPTGHTQYF.

This clone was observed a few times. V is TRBV18 and J is TRBJ2-7, with TRBD1 matching 10 bases. This CDR3 spans 15 amino acids. V shed 5 bases and J 1 base; nucleotides not matched to a gene: 5. Germline V CDR1 and CDR2: KGHSH, LQKENI. CDR3 coding DNA: TGTGCCAGCTCAACGGGGACAGGGGTTTCCTACGAGCAGTACTTC. It specifies CASSTGTGVSYEQYF.

J is TRBJ2-4 and V is TRBV15; 7 bases agree with TRBD1. Germline lookup yields CDR1 LNHNV and CDR2 YYDKDF (reference sequence). The CDR3 covers 15 residues. V was pared by 5 bases and J by 4 bases, with 8 bases of the junction left unmatched. The CDR3 DNA reads as TGTGCCACCAGCCCCGGACGGGACAGTAAAAACATTCAGTACTTC. It encodes CATSPGRDSKNIQYF.

The chain has TRBV18 and TRBJ2-2; D call uncertain. Deletions cut 2 bases from V and 5 bases from J, with 12 bases between. Germline CDR1 and CDR2: KGHSH and LQKENI. The CDR3 extends over 15 amino acids. CDR3 sequence: CASSPSRTATGELFF. The CDR3 DNA sequence: TGTGCCAGCTCACCAAGCCGAACAGCTACCGGGGAGCTGTTTTTT.

This rearrangement joins TRBV5-1 to TRBJ2-1, with 11 bases aligning to TRBD1. The CDR3 sequence is 15 residues long. The V gene end was trimmed by 0 bases and the J gene end by 8 bases; junction bases not matched to a gene: 4. The germline gives CDR1 SGHRS, CDR2 YFSETQ. This CDR3 is CASSLVRTGGYEQFF. The CDR3 nucleotides are TGCGCCAGCAGCTTGGTTCGGACAGGGGGCTATGAGCAGTTCTTC.

CDR3 bases: TGTGCCAGCAGTTTGACAGGATCACCCTATGGCTACACCTTC. This gives the protein CASSLTGSPYGYTF. J is TRBJ1-2 and V is TRBV6-1; D perhaps matches TRBD1 (6 bases). V was shortened by 5 bases and J by 4 bases, with 14 bases between the two germline ends. This CDR3 has 14 residues. From germline, CDR1 is MNHNS and CDR2 SASEGT.

In its sample, this clone was seen a few times. The chain carries TRBV19 and TRBJ1-2; TRBD1 matches 9 bases. J lost 5 bases, V lost 5 bases, and 9 bases had no gene match. The germline gives CDR1 LNHDA, CDR2 SQIVND (reference sequence). The length of the CDR3 is 15 residues. Here the CDR3 reads CASSALGTGKYGYTF. CDR3 DNA: TGTGCCAGTAGTGCTCTCGGGACAGGGAAATATGGCTACACCTTC.

The chain links TRBV7-2 to TRBJ1-1; 9 bases are shared with TRBD1. Unmatched junction bases numbered 6, after V lost 5 bases and J lost 5 bases. CDR3 length equals 14 residues. Germline V CDR1 and CDR2: SGHTA, FQGNSA. The CDR3 is CASSTGTGRTEAFF. The CDR3 DNA sequence: TGTGCCAGCAGCACCGGGACAGGGCGTACTGAAGCTTTCTTT.

The chain uses TRBV7-8 and TRBJ2-2, with D maybe TRBD1 (6 bases). Germline CDR1 reads SGHVS; CDR2 reads FQNEAQ. V was shortened by 3 bases and J by 2 bases, with 7 bases between the two germline ends. The CDR3 extends over 14 amino acids. This chain's CDR3 is CASSFRGNTGELFF. The CDR3 DNA reads as TGTGCCAGCAGCTTCAGGGGCAACACCGGGGAGCTGTTTTTT.

V gene TRBV20-1 combines with J gene TRBJ2-2; D is uncertain. Per the germline V gene, CDR1 is DFQATT and CDR2 is SNEGSKA (reference sequence). The CDR3 is 11 amino acids. V was pared by 7 bases and J by 6 bases, with 9 bases between. The CDR3 DNA reads TGCAGTGTAGAGTTGGCCGGGGAGCTGTTTTTT. It yields the protein CSVELAGELFF.

The chain employs TRBV6-5 and TRBJ1-1; 7 bases fit TRBD1. This CDR3 comprises 15 residues. Trimming took 6 bases from V and 4 from J; bases not matched to a gene: 11. Germline V lookup: CDR1 MNHEY, CDR2 SVGAGI. CDR3 sequence: CASRPETGTGTEAFF. CDR3 nucleotides: TGTGCCAGCAGACCCGAGACAGGGACGGGCACTGAAGCTTTCTTT.

Of note for this clone: Germline and junction disagree at one end, which may indicate a read error. The chain is built from TRBV29-1 and TRBJ1-1, with D unclear. Per germline, CDR1 SQVTM and CDR2 ANQGSEA. CDR3 length: 13 residues. The CDR3 DNA follows: TGCAGCGTTGCTGAGGACGGGAACTCTGAAGCTTTCTTT. Protein product: CSVAEDGNSEAFF.

Comments on this clone: An end of the junction differs from the germline gene, which may be a read error. This sequence joins TRBV7-9 and TRBJ2-5, with 8 bases aligning to TRBD1. The CDR3 runs to 16 residues. The germline CDR1 and CDR2 sequences are SEHNR and FQNEAQ (reference sequence). The CDR3 DNA reads TGTTCCAGCAGCCCTCCGCGGGCAGGGGGCACGGAGACCCAGTACTTC. This encodes CSSSPPRAGGTETQYF. The entire variable domain, with the rest obtained from reference TRBV7-9 and TRBJ2-5, is as follows: DTGVSQNPRHKITKRGQNVTFRCDPISEHNRLYWYRQTLGQGPEFLTYFQNEAQLEKSRLLSDRFSAERPKGSFSTLEIQRTEQGDSAMYLCSSSPPRAGGTETQYFGPGTRLLVL.

The chain is built from TRBV18 and TRBJ2-2; 9 bases are a match to TRBD2. The CDR3 spans 19 residues. The V gene's germline CDR1 is KGHSH and CDR2 LQKENI. After removal of 3 bases from V and 0 bases from J, the junction contained 11 bases not matched to a gene. The CDR3 nucleotides read TGTGCCAGCTCACCCCGGGACATAGTAGCGGGAGCGAACACCGGGGAGCTGTTTTTT. It translates to CASSPRDIVAGANTGELFF. The full variable domain, with the rest looked up from reference TRBV18 and TRBJ2-2, is NAGVMQNPRHLVRRRGQEARLRCSPMKGHSHVYWYRQLPEEGLKFMVYLQKENIIDESGMPKERFSAEFPKEGPSILRIQQVVRGDSAAYFCASSPRDIVAGANTGELFFGEGSRLTVL.

The chain carries TRBV6-5 and TRBJ1-2, with D perhaps TRBD1 (6 bases). Per the germline V gene, CDR1 is MNHEY and CDR2 is SVGAGI. V was pared by 2 bases and J by 1 base, with 14 bases between. This CDR3 is 16 amino acids long. CDR3 coding DNA: TGTGCCAGCAGTTACGATGGGGGCCGGGATAACTATGGCTACACCTTC. Protein product: CASSYDGGRDNYGYTF.

The chain combines TRBV4-1 with TRBJ1-2; 7 nucleotides agree with TRBD1. V shed 4 bases, J shed 3 bases, and the junction held 14 bases outside the gene matches. This CDR3 spans 17 amino acids. Germline V gene lookup returns CDR1 MGHRA and CDR2 YSYEKL. The CDR3 sequence: CASSPRDSGRADYGYTF. The DNA of the CDR3 is TGCGCCAGCAGCCCCAGGGACAGTGGGAGAGCGGACTATGGCTACACCTTC.

The chain uses TRBV7-3 and TRBJ2-1; D might be TRBD2 (6 bases). There are 15 residues in the CDR3. Per germline, CDR1 SGHTA and CDR2 FQGTGA. V was shortened by 5 bases and J by 2 bases, with 13 bases between the two germline ends. CDR3 sequence reads: CASSKERAAYNEQFF. The CDR3 coding sequence is TGTGCCAGCAGCAAGGAGCGGGCCGCCTACAATGAGCAGTTCTTC.

This sequence joins TRBV6-1 and TRBJ1-2; 7 bases are shared with TRBD1. The CDR3 loop spans 15 amino acids. The germline gives CDR1 MNHNS, CDR2 SASEGT. The trim removed 5 bases at V and 4 bases at J, leaving 10 bases unmatched. CDR3: CASSPTKGGGYGYTF. In nucleotides, the CDR3 is TGTGCCAGCAGTCCAACGAAAGGGGGCGGCTATGGCTACACCTTC.

This clone was counted a few times. The CDR3 spells CASSLGGSGDQYF. The CDR3 nucleotides are TGTGCCAGCAGCTTAGGCGGGAGCGGGGACCAGTACTTC. The chain has TRBV7-2 and TRBJ2-5; 7 bases are shared with TRBD2. Trimming cost V 1 base and J 10 bases; bases outside gene matches: 6. The CDR3 totals 13 residues. CDR1 is SGHTA and CDR2 is FQGNSA in the germline V gene. Full variable domain (remainder filled in from reference TRBV7-2 and TRBJ2-5): GAGVSQSPSNKVTEKGKDVELRCDPISGHTALYWYRQSLGQGLEFLIYFQGNSAPDKSGLPSDRFSAERTGGSVSTLTIQRTQQEDSAVYLCASSLGGSGDQYFGPGTRLLVL.

The chain recombines TRBV6-6 with TRBJ2-1, with TRBD1 matching 7 bases. Germline V gene lookup returns CDR1 MNHNY and CDR2 SVGAGI (reference sequence). Germline trimming cut 6 bases from V and 1 base from J; bases unmatched to any gene: 3. The CDR3 contains 14 residues. The CDR3 sequence: CASSGTASYNEQFF. CDR3 coding DNA: TGTGCCAGCAGCGGGACAGCTTCCTACAATGAGCAGTTCTTC.